This T cell receptor beta chain was captured in a study of shared clonotypes between healthy human individuals. Background on the study: CD4 naive cells filled three plates per donor, CD4 memory three, CD8 naive two and CD8 memory one.

V dropped 6 bases and J dropped 2 bases, with 25 bases sitting between them. The germline V gene encodes CDR1 LNHDA and CDR2 SQIVND (reference sequence). The CDR3 loop spans 18 amino acids. As originally analysed: Junction-only sequences without quality scores were provided by ImmunoSEQ, so filtering was different. Data came from immunoSEQ multiplex PCR; TCRdb stores just in-frame clones and leaves some out. The D gene and trimming were derived from the DNA, and the V and J assignments and clone size from that table. The sample has around 2.5 million clones; 80% to 95% are singletons. HIV-negative, healthy adults without recent acute infections or vaccinations were the donors. Within Nashville, Tennessee resided all donors, each a Caucasian adult.

The source of this sequence is a man aged 18 to 29 in good health. Some clones in this sample may be carry-over from other donors' samples. The chain combines TRBV19 with TRBJ1-2, with a tentative D call TRBD1 (6 bases). The sample taken for sequencing was naive CD4+ T cells from PBMCs. The subset was: CD45RA+ positively selected. The CDR3 sequence is CASRPGRDTERSNYGYTF. Written as DNA, the CDR3 is TGTGCCAGTAGGCCCGGCCGGGACACCGAGAGATCCAACTATGGCTACACCTTC.